These T cell receptor beta chains were read from a single sample in a study of blood T cell repertoires in COVID-19. This table comes from immunoSEQ multiplex PCR, and its TCRdb copy is limited to in-frame clones, with some not included. The sample has some 510,000 clones, around nine tenths seen once. Sequencing was performed on PBMCs or T cells enriched from blood (not recorded which). The receptors derive from a woman aged 40 to 55 who had recovered from COVID-19. Both conserved end residues are part of each CDR3. A D gene is named only where the DNA matches it firmly. A row's size may be missing; if present it is once, few, many or a size class.

V: TRBV3-1/TRBV3-2; J: TRBJ2-3; size: NA; D: TRBD2; CDR3: CASSPRGVTDTQYF; DNA: TGTGCCAGCAGCCCCCGGGGGGTCACAGATACGCAGTATTTT
V: TRBV27; J: TRBJ2-5; size: NA; D: TRBD2; CDR3: CATSTSAGGQETQYF; DNA: TGTGCCACCTCGACTAGCGCCGGAGGTCAAGAGACCCAGTACTTC
V: TRBV13; J: TRBJ2-3; size: NA; D: NA; CDR3: CASSKTLADTQYF; DNA: TGTGCCAGCAGCAAAACACTAGCAGATACGCAGTATTTT
V: TRBV5-1; J: TRBJ2-7; size: few; D: TRBD1; CDR3: CASSQGQGDYEQYF; DNA: TGCGCCAGCAGCCAGGGACAGGGGGACTACGAGCAGTACTTC
V: TRBV6-2/TRBV6-3; J: TRBJ2-2; size: NA; D: NA; CDR3: CASSYSRSGGELFF; DNA: TGTGCCAGCAGTTACTCGAGGAGTGGCGGGGAGCTGTTTTTT
V: TRBV12-3/TRBV12-4; J: TRBJ1-1; size: NA; D: NA; CDR3: CASSLNRVAFF; DNA: TGTGCCAGCAGTTTAAACAGGGTGGCTTTCTTT
V: TRBV6-5; J: TRBJ1-1; size: NA; D: NA; CDR3: CASSTLGVGNTEAFF; DNA: TGTGCCAGCAGTACCCTCGGGGTCGGAAACACTGAAGCTTTCTTT
V: TRBV10-2; J: TRBJ1-5; size: NA; D: NA; CDR3: CASSAGQTSNQPQHF; DNA: TGCGCCAGCAGTGCAGGACAGACTAGCAATCAGCCCCAGCATTTT
V: TRBV3-1/TRBV3-2; J: TRBJ1-1; size: NA; D: TRBD1; CDR3: CASSHIIPGQLNTEAFF; DNA: TGTGCCAGCAGCCATATAATACCGGGACAGCTGAACACTGAAGCTTTCTTT
V: TRBV7-8; J: TRBJ1-2; size: NA; D: NA; CDR3: CASSLRRRGHGYTF; DNA: TGTGCCAGCAGCCTAAGGAGAAGAGGGCACGGCTACACCTTC
V: TRBV27; J: TRBJ1-4; size: NA; D: TRBD1; CDR3: CASSLVGWGQTATNEKLFF; DNA: TGTGCCAGCAGTTTGGTGGGGTGGGGACAGACAGCAACTAATGAAAAACTGTTTTTT
V: TRBV5-4; J: TRBJ2-7; size: NA; D: TRBD2; CDR3: CASSLDGPSGTYEQYF; DNA: TGTGCCAGCAGCTTGGACGGACCCAGCGGGACCTACGAGCAGTACTTC
V: TRBV7-9; J: TRBJ1-1; size: NA; D: TRBD1; CDR3: CASSLGQGAPNTEAFF; DNA: TGTGCCAGCAGCTTAGGTCAGGGGGCACCGAACACTGAAGCTTTCTTT
V: TRBV6-5; J: TRBJ1-2; size: NA; D: NA; CDR3: CASSYSGQGGGYTF; DNA: TGTGCCAGCAGTTACTCGGGCCAGGGAGGTGGCTACACCTTC
V: TRBV7-2; J: TRBJ1-3; size: NA; D: NA; CDR3: CASSRSSGTSGNTIYF; DNA: TGTGCCAGCAGCCGTTCCAGCGGGACGTCTGGAAACACCATATATTTT
V: TRBV6-5; J: TRBJ1-2; size: NA; D: NA; CDR3: CASQGGAGPNYGYTF; DNA: TGTGCCAGCCAAGGTGGTGCAGGCCCTAACTATGGCTACACCTTC
V: TRBV6-5; J: TRBJ1-2; size: few; D: TRBD1; CDR3: CASRSAWDSYGYTF; DNA: TGTGCCAGCAGGAGCGCATGGGACAGCTATGGCTACACCTTC
V: TRBV9; J: TRBJ2-7; size: NA; D: NA; CDR3: CASSVGPGVEQYF; DNA: TGTGCCAGCAGCGTAGGCCCAGGGGTCGAGCAGTACTTC
V: TRBV29-1; J: TRBJ2-4; size: NA; D: NA; CDR3: CSVRSGLAKNIQYF; DNA: TGCAGCGTTAGGTCCGGGTTAGCCAAAAACATTCAGTACTTC
V: TRBV4-1; J: TRBJ1-6; size: NA; D: TRBD1; CDR3: CASSQEPMIGTANSPLHF; DNA: TGCGCCAGCAGCCAAGAACCCATGATCGGGACAGCCAATTCACCCCTCCACTTT
V: TRBV5-6; J: TRBJ2-5; size: NA; D: NA; CDR3: CASSAGRGETQYF; DNA: TGTGCCAGCAGCGCGGGGCGAGGAGAGACCCAGTACTTC
V: TRBV7-6; J: TRBJ2-7; size: NA; D: NA; CDR3: CASSLANGGFNEQYF; DNA: TGTGCCAGCAGCCTCGCGAACGGAGGGTTCAACGAGCAGTACTTC
V: TRBV5-1; J: TRBJ1-6; size: few; D: NA; CDR3: CASSLDGARGSPLHF; DNA: TGCGCCAGCAGCTTGGATGGGGCGCGGGGTTCACCCCTCCACTTT
V: TRBV5-8; J: TRBJ1-5; size: NA; D: NA; CDR3: CASSLTLHQPQHF; DNA: TGTGCCAGCAGCTTGACATTGCACCAGCCCCAGCATTTT
V: TRBV6-5; J: TRBJ2-7; size: NA; D: NA; CDR3: CASTNSYEQYF; DNA: TGTGCCAGCACCAACTCCTACGAGCAGTACTTC
V: TRBV4-1; J: TRBJ2-1; size: NA; D: TRBD2; CDR3: CASSQDSPSGSFNEQFF; DNA: TGCGCCAGCAGCCAAGATTCCCCTAGCGGGAGTTTCAATGAGCAGTTCTTC
V: TRBV18; J: TRBJ1-3; size: NA; D: NA; CDR3: CASSPGHQTGNTIYF; DNA: TGTGCCAGCTCACCGGGACACCAAACTGGAAACACCATATATTTT
V: TRBV27; J: TRBJ2-1; size: NA; D: NA; CDR3: CASTLGAFNNEQFF; DNA: TGTGCCAGCACCCTAGGGGCTTTTAACAATGAGCAGTTCTTC
V: TRBV9; J: TRBJ2-7; size: NA; D: TRBD2; CDR3: CASSVEDWTSGYEQYF; DNA: TGTGCCAGCAGCGTAGAAGATTGGACTAGCGGCTACGAGCAGTACTTC
V: TRBV11-2; J: TRBJ2-5; size: NA; D: TRBD2; CDR3: CASSPGLGGETQYF; DNA: TGTGCCAGCAGCCCCGGACTAGGAGGAGAGACCCAGTACTTC
V: TRBV5-1; J: TRBJ2-5; size: NA; D: TRBD1; CDR3: CASSLGSTGGAETQYF; DNA: TGCGCCAGCAGCTTGGGGTCCACAGGGGGCGCCGAGACCCAGTACTTC
V: TRBV18; J: TRBJ2-5; size: once; D: TRBD2; CDR3: CASSGLVRETQYF; DNA: TGTGCCAGCTCAGGACTAGTTCGAGAGACCCAGTACTTC
V: TRBV6-2/TRBV6-3; J: TRBJ1-1; size: NA; D: NA; CDR3: CASSTPTTGNTEAFF; DNA: TGTGCCAGCAGTACCCCTACGACAGGGAACACTGAAGCTTTCTTT
V: TRBV5-4; J: TRBJ2-1; size: NA; D: NA; CDR3: CASSFYSSVGNEQFF; DNA: TGTGCCAGCAGCTTTTATTCTAGCGTAGGAAATGAGCAGTTCTTC